These 23 T cell receptor beta chains were sequenced from one sample in a study of T cell responses to AZD1222 COVID-19 vaccine. Measured with immunoSEQ multiplex PCR; TCRdb has only the in-frame clones, and not every one. The sample shows approximately 65,000 clones, about four fifths of them seen only once. The sample consisted of peripheral blood, taken on day 0 of AZD1222 vaccination. These receptors originate from an adult in good health.

This chain connects TRBV29-1 to TRBJ2-1; D might be TRBD1 (5 bases). The CDR3 totals 15 residues. Germline CDR1 reads SQVTM; CDR2 reads ANQGSEA. V lost 4 bases to trimming and J lost 5 bases, with 18 bases between them. CDR3 in amino acids: CSVAPSDRANNEQFF. In DNA, the CDR3 is TGCAGCGTTGCACCCTCCGACAGAGCCAACAATGAGCAGTTCTTC.

A few counts support this clone. CDR3 DNA: TGTGCCAGCAGCGCCGGCCCGGGGACACCAGACGGCTACACCTTC. It codes for CASSAGPGTPDGYTF. The rearrangement uses TRBV9 and TRBJ1-2; maybe TRBD1 (6 bases). Germline V lookup: CDR1 SGDLS, CDR2 YYNGEE. V gave up 3 bases and J gave up 8 bases, with 20 bases separating them. This CDR3 region has 15 residues. Combining the CDR3 with reference TRBV9 and TRBJ1-2 gives the whole variable domain DSGVTQTPKHLITATGQRVTLRCSPRSGDLSVYWYQQSLDQGLQFLIQYYNGEERAKGNILERFSAQQFPDLHSELNLSSLELGDSALYFCASSAGPGTPDGYTFGSGTRLTVV.

The V and J genes are TRBV5-6 and TRBJ1-1; 7 nucleotides match TRBD1. V was clipped by 4 bases and J by 7 bases; unmatched bases: 13. Germline CDR1 reads SGHDT; CDR2 reads YYEEEE. CDR3 length: 15 residues. In DNA form, the CDR3 reads TGTGCCAGCAGCCCCCCATTGACAGGGACAATTGAAGCTTTCTTT. Translating gives CASSPPLTGTIEAFF.

This clone occurred a few times. The genes are TRBV10-2 and TRBJ2-1; the D is unclear. This CDR3 contains 16 residues. V gave up 6 bases and J gave up 6 bases, with 21 bases separating them. The germline V gene encodes CDR1 WSHSY and CDR2 SAAADI. In nucleotides, the CDR3 is TGCGCCAGCAGGCCCCCCCTGCGGAAGGGTTTCAATGAGCAGTTCTTC. Amino acids: CASRPPLRKGFNEQFF.

The rearrangement uses TRBV19 and TRBJ2-7; 9 nucleotides align to TRBD1. Per the germline V gene, CDR1 is LNHDA and CDR2 is SQIVND (reference sequence). V shed 5 bases, J shed 3 bases, and the junction held 11 bases outside the gene matches. This CDR3 is built from 16 residues. The CDR3 sequence: CASSLAPGQGNYEQYF. The CDR3 DNA sequence: TGTGCCAGTAGTCTAGCGCCGGGACAGGGCAACTACGAGCAGTACTTC. The whole variable domain, remainder taken from reference TRBV19 and TRBJ2-7, is DGGITQSPKYLFRKEGQNVTLSCEQNLNHDAMYWYRQDPGQGLRLIYYSQIVNDFQKGDIAEGYSVSREKKESFPLTVTSAQKNPTAFYLCASSLAPGQGNYEQYFGPGTRLTVT.

The rearrangement links TRBV6-6 to TRBJ1-2; 11 positions agree with TRBD1. With V trimmed by 5 bases and J by 7 bases, 12 bases remained unmatched. This CDR3 region has 16 residues. CDR1 and CDR2 from the germline V gene are MNHNY and SVGAGI (reference sequence). The CDR3: CASSRGQGGSKSGYTF. The CDR3, as DNA: TGTGCCAGCAGTAGGGGACAGGGGGGATCTAAGAGTGGCTACACCTTC.

The chain employs TRBV13 and TRBJ1-2; 7 nucleotides match TRBD1. The CDR3 is 16 residues long. V shed 0 bases and J 2 bases; nucleotides not matched to a gene: 6. Germline values: CDR1 PRHDT, CDR2 FYEKMQ (reference sequence). CDR3 sequence: CASSLGAGTENYGYTF. The CDR3 DNA sequence: TGTGCCAGCAGCTTAGGGGCGGGGACAGAGAACTATGGCTACACCTTC.

J is TRBJ2-2 and V is TRBV5-1; maybe TRBD1 (5 bases). Trimming took 3 bases from V and 7 from J, leaving 10 bases between them. The CDR3 extends over 13 amino acids. Germline assignment: CDR1 SGHRS and CDR2 YFSETQ. In DNA form, the CDR3 reads TGCGCCAGCAGCTACGACAGAGGCGGGGAGCTGTTTTTT. Translating gives CASSYDRGGELFF.

The CDR3 coding sequence is TGTGCCAGCAGCCTCGGACAGGGCGGCGAGCAGTACTTC. Its translation is CASSLGQGGEQYF. This chain joins TRBV11-3 and TRBJ2-7, with 8 bases lining up with TRBD1. V lost 5 bases and J lost 6; bases outside the gene matches: 6. The CDR3 is 13 amino acids. Per the germline V gene, CDR1 is SGHNT and CDR2 is YENEEA. The full variable domain, completed using reference TRBV11-3 and TRBJ2-7, is EAGVVQSPRYKIIEKKQPVAFWCNPISGHNTLYWYLQNLGQGPELLIRYENEEAVDDSQLPKDRFSAERLKGVDSTLKIQPAELGDSAVYLCASSLGQGGEQYFGPGTRLTVT.

The genes are TRBV5-4 and TRBJ2-7; 7 nucleotides line up with TRBD2. V lost 0 bases and J lost 4; bases outside the gene matches: 7. In germline, CDR1 is SGHNT, CDR2 YYREEE (reference sequence). This CDR3 is 15 amino acids long. As DNA, the CDR3 is TGTGCCAGCAGCTTGGGTGGCGGGGGAACATACGAGCAGTACTTC. Translated, it gives CASSLGGGGTYEQYF.

The chain has TRBV18 and TRBJ1-1; D is uncertain. Trimming cost V 4 bases and J 7 bases, with 10 bases left between them. CDR3 size: 12 residues. Germline V gives CDR1 KGHSH, CDR2 LQKENI. In DNA, the CDR3 is TGTGCCAGCTCACGTCTCGAAGATGAAGCTTTCTTT. It is translated as CASSRLEDEAFF.

The rearrangement joins TRBV14 to TRBJ2-3, with D perhaps TRBD2 (6 bases). Trimming shortened V by 4 bases and J by 1 base, and 21 bases separated the two germline ends. This CDR3 has 18 amino acids. The germline V gene has CDR1 SGHDN and CDR2 FVKESK. The CDR3 region has the DNA TGTGCCAGCAGCCGCGCCTACCAGGTAGCGGACCGCACAGATACGCAGTATTTT. Translating gives CASSRAYQVADRTDTQYF.

The chain is built from TRBV2 and TRBJ1-1, with D perhaps matching TRBD1 (5 bases). The CDR3 consists of 12 residues. V was clipped by 8 bases and J by 5 bases, with 12 bases between them. CDR1 SNHLY and CDR2 FYNNEI come from the germline V gene. The CDR3 coding sequence is TGTGCCAGCTTCAGGGTTGGGACTGAAGCTTTCTTT. Translation: CASFRVGTEAFF.

The chain uses TRBV7-6 and TRBJ2-5; 8 bases are shared with TRBD2. Germline V gene lookup returns CDR1 SGHVS and CDR2 FNYEAQ. V gave up 4 bases and J gave up 6 bases; unmatched junction bases: 4. The CDR3 is 13 residues long. In DNA, the CDR3 is TGTGCCAGCAGCTCGGGGGGGCTGAAGACCCAGTACTTC. Protein product: CASSSGGLKTQYF.

This sequence joins TRBV6-5 and TRBJ2-3; the match to TRBD2 covers 11 bases. This CDR3 contains 15 residues. Germline V CDR1 and CDR2: MNHEY, SVGAGI. With V trimmed by 7 bases and J by 6 bases, 9 bases remained unmatched. CDR3 in amino acids: CASMGSGGGWDTQYF. CDR3 coding DNA: TGTGCCAGCATGGGTAGCGGGGGGGGATGGGATACGCAGTATTTT.

This clone appeared a few times. The V call is TRBV7-3, the J call TRBJ1-1; D gene ambiguous. Germline V gene data show CDR1 as SGHTA and CDR2 as FQGTGA. V was pared by 1 base and J by 1 base, with 10 bases between. CDR3 length equals 15 residues. The CDR3 region is CASSLIQVWNTEAFF. DNA for the CDR3: TGTGCCAGCAGCTTAATTCAGGTGTGGAACACTGAAGCTTTCTTT.

This chain uses TRBV13 with TRBJ2-1; 8 bases are a match to TRBD1. With 6 bases clipped from V and 6 bases from J, the junction kept 4 bases outside the gene matches. Germline-derived CDR1 and CDR2 are PRHDT and FYEKMQ (reference sequence). This CDR3 is 13 amino acids long. The CDR3 reads CASSSTGGNEQFF. The CDR3 coding sequence is TGTGCCAGCAGTTCCACAGGGGGCAATGAGCAGTTCTTC. The full variable domain, with the rest looked up from reference TRBV13 and TRBJ2-1, is AAGVIQSPRHLIKEKRETATLKCYPIPRHDTVYWYQQGPGQDPQFLISFYEKMQSDKGSIPDRFSAQQFSDYHSELNMSSLELGDSALYFCASSSTGGNEQFFGPGTRLTVL.

The genes are TRBV10-2 and TRBJ2-5; D remains ambiguous. The V end lost 0 bases, the J end lost 0 bases, and 5 bases lay between the germline ends. This CDR3 contains 14 residues. Germline V CDR1 and CDR2: WSHSY, SAAADI. The CDR3 is CASSESVNQETQYF. Written as DNA, the CDR3 is TGCGCCAGCAGTGAGTCCGTGAACCAAGAGACCCAGTACTTC.

The chain links TRBV19 to TRBJ1-1, with 7 bases matching TRBD1. Per the germline V gene, CDR1 is LNHDA and CDR2 is SQIVND (reference sequence). This CDR3 is built from 19 residues. V gave up 1 base and J gave up 5 bases; unmatched junction bases: 19. DNA of the CDR3: TGTGCCAGTAGTATAGGTTTATTGAGGACAAGGGGGCGAGAAACTGAAGCTTTCTTT. It encodes CASSIGLLRTRGRETEAFF.

This clone was seen more than once but under ten times. CDR3 nucleotides: TGTGCCAGTAGTATTGTGCTCAATATGAACACTGAAGCTTTCTTT. Its translation: CASSIVLNMNTEAFF. The V call is TRBV19, the J call TRBJ1-1; D is unresolved. With 3 bases removed from V and 0 bases from J, the gap between germline ends came to 11 bases. CDR1 LNHDA and CDR2 SQIVND come from the germline V gene (reference sequence). The length of the CDR3 is 15 residues.

The chain employs TRBV27 and TRBJ2-2; 13 bases agree with TRBD2. The CDR3 length is 16 residues. V was pared by 4 bases and J by 5 bases, with 4 bases of the junction left unmatched. Germline loops: CDR1 MNHEY, CDR2 SMNVEV (reference sequence). In nucleotides, the CDR3 is TGTGCCAGCAGTTGGACTAGCGGGGGAGCTACCGGGGAGCTGTTTTTT. Its protein is CASSWTSGGATGELFF.

The rearrangement joins TRBV11-2 to TRBJ1-1, with TRBD1 matching over 9 bases. Germline V gives CDR1 SGHAT, CDR2 FQNNGV. This CDR3 comprises 15 residues. Trimming removed 5 bases from V and 5 bases from J; junction bases left unmatched: 9. The CDR3 here is CASSGGQGPTTEAFF. The CDR3 DNA reads as TGTGCCAGCAGCGGCGGACAGGGGCCCACTACTGAAGCTTTCTTT.

V gene TRBV5-8 combines with J gene TRBJ1-2; D not resolved. From germline, CDR1 is SGHTS and CDR2 YDEGEE. V was trimmed by 0 bases and J by 5 bases, leaving 11 bases between them. CDR3 size: 14 residues. The DNA for the CDR3 is TGTGCCAGCAGCTTGGACTCGAAAGGTTATGGCTACACCTTC. It encodes CASSLDSKGYGYTF.